One sample yielded the 21 T cell receptor beta chains listed below, sequenced in a study of cytomegalovirus exposure and HLA in healthy donors. 60 Vbeta and 13 Jbeta primers were used in PCR. Sequencing was performed with immunoSEQ multiplex PCR; in TCRdb, only in-frame clones are kept and a portion is missing. The sample includes around 100,000 clones, about three quarters seen only once; the top ten take 4.4%. Input material: PBMCs. The source of these receptors is a male donor in good health and CMV-seropositive.

This chain joins TRBV7-8 and TRBJ2-1; a possible D gene is TRBD2 (7 bases). Trimming removed 5 bases at V and 4 bases at J, with 15 bases between. Germline assignment: CDR1 SGHVS and CDR2 FQNEAQ. The CDR3 consists of 15 residues. The CDR3, as DNA: TGTGCCAGCAGCCTAAGGGGGGGGTATTACAATGAGCAGTTCTTC. It encodes CASSLRGGYYNEQFF.

Worth noting for this clone: Germline and junction disagree at one end, which may indicate a read error. The rearrangement links TRBV18 to TRBJ1-2, with D perhaps matching TRBD1 (5 bases). Germline-derived CDR1 and CDR2 are KGHSH and LQKENI. This CDR3 is 13 amino acids long. CDR3 amino acids: CASSPPSQGILHF. The CDR3 DNA is TGTGCCAGCTCACCACCCAGCCAGGGCATTCTACATTTC.

CDR3 residues: CASSALRRGTNEKLFF. Here the CDR3 DNA reads TGTGCCAGCAGTGCCCTCCGAAGGGGAACTAATGAAAAACTGTTTTTT. The rearrangement uses TRBV28 and TRBJ1-4, with TRBD1 as a possible D gene (5 bases). The length of the CDR3 is 16 residues. Germline V gene sequence: CDR1 MDHEN, CDR2 SYDVKM. V was shortened by 5 bases and J by 1 base, with 14 bases between the two germline ends.

The rearrangement joins TRBV28 to TRBJ1-5; D possibly corresponds to TRBD1 (6 bases). CDR3 length: 13 residues. Deletions cut 5 bases from V and 5 bases from J, with 10 bases between. The germline V gene has CDR1 MDHEN and CDR2 SYDVKM. The CDR3 loop is CASSLYRDQPQHF. Written as DNA, the CDR3 is TGTGCCAGCAGTCTATACAGGGATCAGCCCCAGCATTTT.

This sequence joins TRBV4-2 and TRBJ2-7; TRBD2 is a possible D gene (7 bases). Trimming cost V 0 bases and J 7 bases, with 22 bases left between them. This CDR3 comprises 17 residues. Germline V lookup: CDR1 LGHNA, CDR2 YNFKEQ. The DNA of the CDR3 is TGTGCCAGCAGCCAAGAGGGGGGAGGGGGGGTAGCTGGGGAGCAGTACTTC. Residues: CASSQEGGGGVAGEQYF.

This sequence joins TRBV5-6 and TRBJ2-7; possible D gene TRBD2, 6 bases. CDR3 length: 14 residues. The germline V and J ends were trimmed by 4 bases and 5 bases, with 16 bases remaining between them. Germline CDR1 and CDR2: SGHDT and YYEEEE. This chain's CDR3 is CASSRMGLDHEQYF. In DNA form, the CDR3 reads TGTGCCAGCAGCCGAATGGGACTGGACCACGAGCAGTACTTC.

The chain uses TRBV27 and TRBJ2-3; tentative D call: TRBD2 (6 bases). The CDR3 is 12 residues long. The V gene's germline CDR1 is MNHEY and CDR2 SMNVEV (reference sequence). V lost 8 bases, J lost 5 bases, and 11 bases lay in between. The CDR3 loop is CASAGLGDTQYF. CDR3 sequence (DNA): TGTGCCAGCGCGGGGCTTGGAGATACGCAGTATTTT.

J is TRBJ2-3 and V is TRBV10-3, with 13 bases identical to TRBD2. The V gene end was trimmed by 3 bases and the J gene end by 8 bases; junction bases not matched to a gene: 8. Germline V gene data show CDR1 as ENHRY and CDR2 as SYGVKD. The CDR3 runs to 16 residues. The CDR3: CAISETSGRVGSTQYF. In DNA, the CDR3 is TGTGCCATCAGTGAAACTAGCGGGAGGGTAGGCAGTACGCAGTATTTT.

This clone was detected a few times. This sequence joins TRBV2 and TRBJ2-5; 10 bases align to TRBD1. After removal of 7 bases from V and 3 bases from J, the junction contained 11 bases not matched to a gene. The CDR3 is 16 amino acids. The germline V gene encodes CDR1 SNHLY and CDR2 FYNNEI. The CDR3 DNA reads as TGTGCCAGCACCCCGATGCCGGGGACAGGGGAAGAGACCCAGTACTTC. Protein: CASTPMPGTGEETQYF.

This chain connects TRBV27 to TRBJ1-5, with D maybe TRBD1 (6 bases). The CDR3 has 14 amino acids. CDR1 MNHEY and CDR2 SMNVEV come from the germline V gene (reference sequence). The V end lost 5 bases, the J end lost 6 bases, and 14 bases lay between the germline ends. The CDR3, as DNA: TGTGCCAGCAGTCTACAGGGCTTGGGTCAGCCCCAGCATTTT. Translating gives CASSLQGLGQPQHF.

The CDR3 nucleotides are TGTGCCAGCAGCTTAGATCCCCAGGGGGCGGAGCAGTTCTTC. It codes for CASSLDPQGAEQFF. This chain connects TRBV7-9 to TRBJ2-1; 8 bases line up with TRBD1. V lost 1 base, J lost 10 bases, and 6 bases stayed unmatched. Germline CDR1 reads SEHNR; CDR2 reads FQNEAQ (reference sequence). CDR3 size: 14 residues.

The table lists this clone with many counts. V gene TRBV14 combines with J gene TRBJ1-1; no reliable D call. CDR1 is SGHDN and CDR2 is FVKESK in the germline V gene. The germline V and J ends were trimmed by 0 bases and 10 bases, with 9 bases remaining between them. CDR3 length equals 12 residues. CDR3 DNA sequence: TGTGCCAGCAGCCAAGACAGGTTAAGAGCTTTCTTT. It codes for CASSQDRLRAFF.

The rearrangement joins TRBV4-1 to TRBJ2-6; 10 nucleotides match TRBD1. Germline loops: CDR1 MGHRA, CDR2 YSYEKL. The CDR3 sequence is 22 residues long. J was trimmed by 2 bases and V by 0 bases; bases with no gene match: 16. CDR3 bases: TGCGCCAGCAGCCAAGAAAGTAGAATCGGACAGGGGGTAAAGGCTGGGGCCAACGTCCTGACTTTC. Amino acid sequence: CASSQESRIGQGVKAGANVLTF.

The V call is TRBV15, the J call TRBJ1-1; no reliable D call. The CDR3 is 13 amino acids. The germline V and J ends were trimmed by 7 bases and 5 bases, with 14 bases remaining between them. Germline CDR1 reads LNHNV; CDR2 reads YYDKDF (reference sequence). Here the CDR3 DNA reads TGTGCCACCACTCCGGGGTCGTTGACTGAAGCTTTCTTT. This sequence encodes CATTPGSLTEAFF.

This chain joins TRBV27 and TRBJ1-1; D is possibly TRBD1 (5 bases). The CDR3 is 13 residues long. V lost 4 bases to trimming and J lost 3 bases, with 9 bases between them. The germline CDR1 and CDR2 sequences are MNHEY and SMNVEV (reference sequence). CDR3 sequence (DNA): TGTGCCAGCAGTTGGGGGGTTGACACTGAAGCTTTCTTT. It codes for CASSWGVDTEAFF.

The V gene is TRBV4-1, the J gene TRBJ1-4; TRBD1 is a possible D gene (5 bases). This CDR3 contains 13 residues. Germline lookup yields CDR1 MGHRA and CDR2 YSYEKL. Deletions cut 5 bases from V and 2 bases from J, with 6 bases between. DNA of the CDR3: TGCGCCAGCAGCGGGGGGACTAATGAAAAACTGTTTTTT. It is translated as CASSGGTNEKLFF.

V and J are TRBV7-9 and TRBJ2-7, with TRBD1 matching over 10 bases. The length of the CDR3 is 16 residues. With V trimmed by 5 bases and J by 4 bases, 11 bases remained unmatched. Germline V CDR1 and CDR2: SEHNR, FQNEAQ (reference sequence). As DNA, the CDR3 is TGTGCCAGCAGCCGCGAGCCGGGACAGGGGACGTACGAGCAGTACTTC. This sequence encodes CASSREPGQGTYEQYF. Together with reference TRBV7-9 and TRBJ2-7, the CDR3 gives the full variable domain: DTGVSQNPRHKITKRGQNVTFRCDPISEHNRLYWYRQTLGQGPEFLTYFQNEAQLEKSRLLSDRFSAERPKGSFSTLEIQRTEQGDSAMYLCASSREPGQGTYEQYFGPGTRLTVT.

This rearrangement joins TRBV19 to TRBJ1-5; TRBD1 is a possible D gene (6 bases). CDR3 length: 17 residues. The germline V gene has CDR1 LNHDA and CDR2 SQIVND (reference sequence). The V end lost 7 bases, the J end lost 0 bases, and 19 bases lay between the germline ends. CDR3 amino acids: CASTNRGRGGSNQPQHF. In DNA form, the CDR3 reads TGTGCCAGTACCAATAGGGGTAGGGGGGGTAGCAATCAGCCCCAGCATTTT. The complete variable domain, with remaining parts taken from reference TRBV19 and TRBJ1-5, reads DGGITQSPKYLFRKEGQNVTLSCEQNLNHDAMYWYRQDPGQGLRLIYYSQIVNDFQKGDIAEGYSVSREKKESFPLTVTSAQKNPTAFYLCASTNRGRGGSNQPQHFGDGTRLSIL.

The chain combines TRBV13 with TRBJ1-2, with 7 positions matching TRBD1. V gave up 5 bases and J gave up 2 bases; unmatched junction bases: 8. Germline V gene lookup returns CDR1 PRHDT and CDR2 FYEKMQ (reference sequence). CDR3 size: 15 residues. The CDR3 here is CASSGRDSFNYGYTF. The CDR3, as DNA: TGTGCCAGCAGCGGCCGGGACAGCTTCAACTATGGCTACACCTTC.

The chain uses TRBV28 and TRBJ1-1; D uncertain. The CDR3 is 13 amino acids. V dropped 7 bases and J dropped 3 bases, with 12 bases sitting between them. Per the germline V gene, CDR1 is MDHEN and CDR2 is SYDVKM. The CDR3: CASTFYTYTEAFF. The CDR3, as DNA: TGTGCCAGCACTTTTTACACCTACACTGAAGCTTTCTTT.

The chain uses TRBV19 and TRBJ1-5; 7 nucleotides align to TRBD1. With V trimmed by 8 bases and J by 2 bases, 9 bases remained unmatched. The CDR3 loop spans 15 amino acids. The V gene's germline CDR1 is LNHDA and CDR2 SQIVND (reference sequence). CDR3 DNA sequence: TGTGCCAGTCGTCACAGGGGTGAGGGCAATCAGCCCCAGCATTTT. Its protein product is CASRHRGEGNQPQHF.